The TCR beta chain described here comes from a study of OX40 agonist ivuxolimab in advanced cancers. On the study more broadly: Three patients had partial responses: one hepatocellular carcinoma, two cutaneous melanoma. Findings and caveats of the study: Researchers report that CD8+ T cells had, on average, more expanded clones than CD4+.

The sampling schedule covered blood at baseline, cycle 4 day 1, and cycle 7 day 1. The CDR3 is made up of 13 amino acids. CDR1 and CDR2 from the germline V gene are GTSNPN and SVGIG (reference sequence). Trimming pared 0 bases from V and 4 bases from J, leaving 9 bases between. Profiled with immunoSEQ multiplex PCR; TCRdb holds only in-frame clones, not every one. The table includes around 58,000 clones, roughly 91% detected once. This clone was picked up one time. The antigen is unknown. The source was CD4+ or CD8+ T cells sorted from blood, collected in a trial of the OX40 agonist ivuxolimab. This rearrangement joins TRBV30 to TRBJ1-1; unclear D gene. The source is an adult with an advanced solid tumor such as melanoma, head and neck, liver or kidney cancer. The CDR3 is CAWSVRVATEAFF. For the CDR3, the DNA is TGTGCCTGGAGTGTACGGGTGGCCACTGAAGCTTTCTTT.